Listed here are 21 T cell receptor beta chains from one sample, sequenced in a study of T cells in Graves' hyperthyroidism and ophthalmopathy. Amplification yielded TCR beta CDR3 regions, with RNA transcripts as the source. TCR CDR3 regions were first amplified by RT-PCR with HTBI primers. TCRdb called the multiplex PCR reads again in MiXCR, with one record for every CDR3 protein. The sample lists around 180,000 distinct CDR3 sequences; about 15% were seen once. The sequenced sample was blood. All receptors come from a woman between 50 and 59 years old with Graves' hyperthyroidism.

This clonotype qualifies as large. The rearrangement uses TRBV6-1 and TRBJ1-5; TRBD1 matches 7 bases. J gave up 0 bases and V 7 bases, and 21 bases lay outside the gene matches. Germline V lookup: CDR1 MNHNS, CDR2 SASEGT. The CDR3 loop spans 20 amino acids. CDR3: CASISGGPWTKQYSNQPQHF. CDR3 in DNA: TGTGCCAGCATCTCAGGGGGTCCCTGGACTAAGCAATATAGCAATCAGCCCCAGCATTTT.

This clonotype was recorded many times. V is TRBV6-2 or TRBV6-3 and J is TRBJ2-1; 11 bases line up with TRBD2. The CDR3 is 15 amino acids. CDR1 and CDR2 (germline): MNHEY, SVGEGT. Trimming took 6 bases from V and 3 from J; bases not matched to a gene: 4. Written as DNA, the CDR3 is TGTGCCAGCAGGATAGCGGGGGGGAACTACAATGAGCAGTTCTTC. This translates into CASRIAGGNYNEQFF.

Notes on this clonotype: No conserved phenylalanine or tryptophan ends this CDR3, so it is likely a read error. The chain employs TRBV11-3 and TRBJ2-1, with D possibly being TRBD1 (7 bases). Germline V lookup: CDR1 SGHNT, CDR2 YENEEA. This CDR3 is built from 17 residues. The germline V and J ends were trimmed by 0 bases and 0 bases, with 12 bases remaining between them. CDR3 sequence reads: CASSLDQGGSSYNEQFL. The CDR3 DNA reads TGTGCCAGCAGCTTAGATCAGGGGGGTAGCTCCTACAATGAGCAGTTCCTC.

The J gene is TRBJ1-2, the V gene TRBV20-1; 8 nucleotides line up with TRBD1. V trimming: 6 bases; J trimming: 8 bases; junction bases outside the gene matches: 11. CDR1 DFQATT and CDR2 SNEGSKA come from the germline V gene (reference sequence). This CDR3 region has 13 residues. In DNA, the CDR3 is TGCAGTGCCAGATTTCAGGGGGCGAGAGGCTACACCTTC. Translating it yields CSARFQGARGYTF.

The chain joins TRBV5-1 to TRBJ2-7, with D tentatively TRBD2 (5 bases). Germline CDR1 reads SGHRS; CDR2 reads YFSETQ. Between the trimmed V and J ends, which lost 5 bases and 0 bases, there was a span of 9 bases. The CDR3 contains 13 residues. CDR3 nucleotide sequence: TGCGCCAGCAGGGGAGTAGCCTCCTACGAGCAGTACTTC. This encodes CASRGVASYEQYF.

With regard to this clonotype: This may come from a read error, since a much larger clone is one base off. This chain uses TRBV3-1 with TRBJ1-3; maybe TRBD1 (6 bases). The CDR3 is 14 residues long. Looked up from germline, CDR1 is LGHDT and CDR2 is YNNKEL (reference sequence). DNA for the CDR3: TGTGCCAGCAGCCAGGGGGCTCTTGGAAACCCCATATATTTT. This sequence encodes CASSQGALGNPIYF.

This clonotype has a count of ten or more. V is TRBV12-3 or TRBV12-4 and J is TRBJ1-5; no clear D. The CDR3 has 13 residues. V lost 3 bases and J lost 1, with 4 bases in between. The CDR3 here is CASSFNSNQPQHF. DNA of the CDR3: TGTGCCAGCAGTTTTAACAGCAATCAGCCCCAGCATTTT.

This clonotype occurred many times. This chain links TRBV11-2 with TRBJ1-4, with no clear D. Germline loops: CDR1 SGHAT, CDR2 FQNNGV. This CDR3 has 13 residues. V lost 6 bases and J lost 7, with 12 bases in between. The CDR3 DNA reads as TGTGCCAGCAGTCTTCGGGATTCTGAAAAACTGTTTTTT. Encoded protein: CASSLRDSEKLFF.

The chain has TRBV9 and TRBJ2-7, with a possible D match to TRBD1 (5 bases). V was pared by 0 bases and J by 0 bases, with 7 bases between. The germline gives CDR1 SGDLS, CDR2 YYNGEE. The CDR3 length is 14 residues. The CDR3, as DNA: TGTGCCAGCAGCGTAGGGACACCCTCCTACGAGCAGTACTTC. Translating it yields CASSVGTPSYEQYF. Filled out from reference TRBV9 and TRBJ2-7, the complete variable domain reads DSGVTQTPKHLITATGQRVTLRCSPRSGDLSVYWYQQSLDQGLQFLIQYYNGEERAKGNILERFSAQQFPDLHSELNLSSLELGDSALYFCASSVGTPSYEQYFGPGTRLTVT.

The sample holds many counts of this clonotype. The chain joins TRBV27 to TRBJ1-1, with D uncertain. V was cut by 2 bases and J by 8 bases, with 12 bases left in between. From germline, CDR1 is MNHEY and CDR2 SMNVEV (reference sequence). This CDR3 has 13 amino acids. CDR3 DNA: TGTGCCAGCAGTTTAAGCCTCACGGCCGAAGCTTTCTTT. Its protein is CASSLSLTAEAFF.

This clonotype occurred many times. This sequence joins TRBV7-2 and TRBJ2-7, with TRBD1 matching over 8 bases. This CDR3 has 14 residues. J lost 2 bases, V lost 5 bases, and 5 bases had no gene match. The germline V gene has CDR1 SGHTA and CDR2 FQGNSA. As DNA, the CDR3 is TGTGCCAGCAGCCCCGACAGGGGTACCTACGAGCAGTACTTC. Translating gives CASSPDRGTYEQYF.

The chain links TRBV4-3 to TRBJ1-1, with a tentative D call TRBD1 (5 bases). This CDR3 region has 16 residues. Trimming shortened V by 1 base and J by 6 bases, and 18 bases separated the two germline ends. CDR1 is LGHNA and CDR2 is YSLEER in the germline V gene. CDR3 in DNA: TGCGCCAGCAGCCAAGTCGGGGCCAATCCGGGCGCTGAAGCTTTCTTT. Its protein product is CASSQVGANPGAEAFF.

The V call is TRBV6-2 or TRBV6-3, the J call TRBJ2-3; a weak D match, TRBD2 (6 bases). V lost 6 bases to trimming and J lost 12 bases, with 34 bases between them. The CDR3 covers 18 residues. Germline lookup yields CDR1 MNHEY and CDR2 SVGEGT. The DNA for the CDR3 is TGTGCCAGCAGCCGACTTACTCCGGTGGAGGGCATGGCCGAAGTTCAGTATTTT. Translating it yields CASSRLTPVEGMAEVQYF.

Many counts were recorded for this clonotype. The chain joins TRBV7-9 to TRBJ1-1, with a possible D match to TRBD1 (6 bases). V was trimmed by 4 bases and J by 1 base, leaving 16 bases between them. Germline CDR1 and CDR2: SEHNR and FQNEAQ (reference sequence). The CDR3 has 16 amino acids. The CDR3 DNA sequence: TGTGCCAGCAGCTCCGGGCGGGGGGCTGGGAACACTGAAGCTTTCTTT. Amino acids: CASSSGRGAGNTEAFF. The full variable domain, rest sourced from reference TRBV7-9 and TRBJ1-1, is DTGVSQNPRHKITKRGQNVTFRCDPISEHNRLYWYRQTLGQGPEFLTYFQNEAQLEKSRLLSDRFSAERPKGSFSTLEIQRTEQGDSAMYLCASSSGRGAGNTEAFFGQGTRLTVV.

The CDR3 coding sequence is TGTGCCAGCAGCCTGCTTAGGGACGAGGGCAACACCGGGGAGCTGTTTTTT. Its translation is CASSLLRDEGNTGELFF. The chain joins TRBV7-9 to TRBJ2-2, with D possibly being TRBD1 or TRBD2 (5 bases each). The CDR3 totals 17 residues. Trimming cost V 5 bases and J 2 bases, with 18 bases left between them. Germline loops: CDR1 SEHNR, CDR2 FQNEAQ (reference sequence).

In this sample, this clonotype turned up many times. This rearrangement joins TRBV6-5 to TRBJ2-7, with D possibly matching TRBD1 (5 bases). This CDR3 has 13 residues. Germline CDR1 is MNHEY and CDR2 is SVGAGI. Between the trimmed V and J ends, which lost 2 bases and 3 bases, there was a span of 8 bases. The CDR3 region has the DNA TGTGCCAGCAGTTACGCGACAGACTACGAGCAGTACTTC. Translation gives CASSYATDYEQYF.

This clonotype was picked up many times. The chain employs TRBV7-9 and TRBJ2-2; possible D gene TRBD1, 6 bases. The CDR3 spans 16 residues. In germline, CDR1 is SEHNR, CDR2 FQNEAQ (reference sequence). V gave up 5 bases and J gave up 5 bases, with 18 bases separating them. CDR3 bases: TGTGCCAGCAGCCCTGGACAGAGGGAATTGACCGGGGAGCTGTTTTTT. The encoded protein is CASSPGQRELTGELFF.

This clonotype was counted many times. This sequence joins TRBV5-1 and TRBJ2-1; D is unclear. V shed 3 bases and J shed 9 bases, with 7 bases lying between them. The CDR3 extends over 11 amino acids. CDR1 and CDR2 (germline): SGHRS, YFSETQ. The CDR3 DNA follows: TGCGCCAGCAGCTGGCTGGGTGAGCAGTTCTTC. Encoded protein: CASSWLGEQFF.

As concerns this clonotype: Being one base from a much bigger clone, this may be a read error. The CDR3 is CASSLHGAIAYNEQFF. Written as DNA, the CDR3 is TGTGCCAGCAGCCTCCACGGAGCCATAGCCTACAATGAGCAGTTCTTC. The V and J genes are TRBV3-1 and TRBJ2-1; D not resolved. This CDR3 comprises 16 residues. Germline V gene sequence: CDR1 LGHDT, CDR2 YNNKEL (reference sequence). Deletions cut 4 bases from V and 2 bases from J, with 15 bases between.

This clonotype was detected ten times or more. The chain joins TRBV7-2 to TRBJ2-2; 7 bases are a match to TRBD1. The CDR3 is 15 amino acids. The V gene end was trimmed by 8 bases and the J gene end by 3 bases; junction bases not matched to a gene: 9. Looked up from germline, CDR1 is SGHTA and CDR2 is FQGNSA. The CDR3 DNA sequence: TGTGCCAGCCGCAAGGCCACAGGGGACACCGGGGAGCTGTTTTTT. Translated, it gives CASRKATGDTGELFF. The complete variable domain, with remaining parts taken from reference TRBV7-2 and TRBJ2-2, reads GAGVSQSPSNKVTEKGKDVELRCDPISGHTALYWYRQSLGQGLEFLIYFQGNSAPDKSGLPSDRFSAERTGGSVSTLTIQRTQQEDSAVYLCASRKATGDTGELFFGEGSRLTVL.

In this sample, this clonotype turned up many times. The chain couples TRBV7-9 to TRBJ1-4; possibly TRBD1 for D (5 bases). The germline V gene has CDR1 SEHNR and CDR2 FQNEAQ (reference sequence). V dropped 1 base and J dropped 8 bases, with 14 bases sitting between them. CDR3 length: 15 amino acids. For the CDR3, the DNA is TGTGCCAGCAGCTTAGGGCATGGGGCGGAGGAAAAACTGTTTTTT. Its protein is CASSLGHGAEEKLFF.